This TCR beta chain was obtained from a study of response to subunit inactivated influenza vaccine. Study observations and caveats: Each seasonal influenza vaccination recruits few new T cells, the authors suggested.

Deletions cut 4 bases from V and 3 bases from J, with 9 bases between. The CDR3 has 13 amino acids. As concerns this clonotype: What it binds is not known.

Using its own MiXCR run on the RT-PCR reads, TCRdb lists one record per CDR3 protein. The sample has roughly 630,000 distinct CDR3 sequences, around 15% seen once. This receptor was obtained from a man aged 45-60 years who received an inactivated influenza vaccine. Sequences were derived from PBMCs from blood, sampled 14 days before vaccination. The chain combines TRBV12-3 or TRBV12-4 with TRBJ2-5; D not resolved. The DNA of the CDR3 is TGTGCCAGCAGTTCCCCGGGCAAAGAGACCCAGTACTTC. Amino acids: CASSSPGKETQYF.